Listed below are T cell receptor beta chains from one sample, sequenced in a study of T cells after yellow fever vaccination. TCRdb processed the 5' RACE reads anew with MiXCR; each CDR3 protein has one entry. The sample contains hundreds of thousands of distinct CDR3 sequences, about 12% of which appear only once. The specimen comprised PBMCs, sampled on the day of the yellow fever booster vaccination. The receptors come from a man aged 25 to 40 who received the YFV17D yellow fever vaccine. Both conserved end residues are part of each CDR3. D genes are given only for firm matches. The size of a clone is reported for some rows only, either as once, few or many, or as a class for expanded clones.

.	few	TRBV4-1	TRBJ2-1	CASSPTWGNEQFF	TGCGCCAGCAGTCCTACTTGGGGGAATGAGCAGTTCTTC
.	.	TRBV7-2	TRBJ1-1	CASSPKSEAFF	TGTGCCAGCAGCCCCAAGAGTGAAGCTTTCTTT
.	few	TRBV7-8	TRBJ2-6	CASSHGVTFAGANVLTF	TGTGCCAGCAGCCACGGAGTGACGTTTGCCGGGGCCAACGTCCTGACTTTC
.	.	TRBV19	TRBJ1-5	CASMGGNQPQHF	TGTGCCAGTATGGGAGGCAATCAGCCCCAGCATTTT
.	few	TRBV27	TRBJ1-6	CASSLTRRYNSPLHF	TGTGCCAGCAGTTTAACAAGGAGATATAATTCACCCCTCCACTTT
TRBD2	.	TRBV6-2/TRBV6-3	TRBJ2-7	CASSRRSGRDSYEQYF	TGTGCCAGCAGCCGTCGTAGCGGGAGGGACTCCTACGAGCAGTACTTC
TRBD1	few	TRBV13	TRBJ1-3	CASSLGQGGNTIYF	TGTGCCAGCAGCTTGGGACAGGGAGGAAACACCATATATTTT
.	many	TRBV12-3/TRBV12-4	TRBJ1-2	CASSRNYGYTF	TGTGCCAGCAGTCGGAACTATGGCTACACCTTC
TRBD2	few	TRBV7-9	TRBJ2-5	CASSLVRTSGSETQYF	TGTGCCAGCAGCTTAGTCCGGACTAGCGGGAGTGAGACCCAGTACTTC
.	few	TRBV20-1	TRBJ2-3	CSAALGVGDTQYF	TGCAGTGCCGCCCTAGGTGTTGGAGATACGCAGTATTTT
.	many	TRBV7-2	TRBJ2-7	CASSPIVSGEYEQYF	TGTGCCAGCAGCCCTATCGTTAGCGGAGAGTACGAGCAGTACTTC
TRBD1	few	TRBV3-1	TRBJ1-3	CASSKRDRVGRNTIYF	TGTGCCAGCAGCAAGCGCGACAGGGTAGGGCGAAACACCATATATTTT
.	.	TRBV5-1	TRBJ2-5	CASSPGTSGPLQETQYF	TGCGCCAGCAGTCCAGGGACCTCCGGGCCCCTCCAAGAGACCCAGTACTTC
.	few	TRBV24-1	TRBJ2-2	CATSGRISTGELFF	TGTGCCACCAGTGGTAGGATTTCCACCGGGGAGCTGTTTTTT
.	few	TRBV5-1	TRBJ2-2	CASRPRTAGGELFF	TGCGCCAGCAGACCTAGAACAGCAGGCGGGGAGCTGTTTTTT
.	.	TRBV21-1	TRBJ2-7	CASTDLDNREGMIYEQYF	TGTGCCAGCACCGACCTGGATAACCGTGAGGGGATGATCTACGAGCAGTACTTC
.	few	TRBV2	TRBJ2-1	CASSRGGVNEQFF	TGTGCCAGCAGCAGGGGGGGCGTGAATGAGCAGTTCTTC
.	many	TRBV7-3	TRBJ2-3	CASSLRSGTDTQYF	TGTGCCAGCAGCTTACGGAGCGGCACAGATACGCAGTATTTT
.	.	TRBV7-2	TRBJ2-5	CASTERGEYQETQYF	TGTGCCAGCACCGAACGCGGGGAGTACCAAGAGACCCAGTACTTC
TRBD2	many	TRBV29-1	TRBJ2-1	CSVGGGTSGYNEQFF	TGCAGCGTTGGAGGGGGGACTAGCGGGTACAATGAGCAGTTCTTC
.	.	TRBV4-3	TRBJ2-7	CASSQVAAGPYEQYF	TGCGCCAGCAGCCAAGTAGCAGCGGGTCCGTACGAGCAGTACTTC
.	.	TRBV15	TRBJ1-4	CATRTERGTNEKLFF	TGTGCCACCAGAACAGAACGTGGAACTAATGAAAAACTGTTTTTT
.	.	TRBV5-4	TRBJ2-5	CASSNREVKTQYF	TGTGCCAGCAGCAACAGGGAGGTCAAGACCCAGTACTTC
TRBD1	few	TRBV19	TRBJ1-5	CASWDRGLGQPQHF	TGTGCCAGTTGGGACAGGGGGCTCGGGCAGCCCCAGCATTTT
.	.	TRBV27	TRBJ1-5	CASSLGLDNQPQHF	TGTGCCAGCAGTCTGGGACTGGACAATCAGCCCCAGCATTTT
TRBD1	few	TRBV28	TRBJ1-5	CAIAAGQNNQPQHF	TGTGCCATCGCCGCGGGACAGAACAATCAGCCCCAGCATTTT
.	.	TRBV10-3	TRBJ2-1	CAISVGTNEQFF	TGTGCCATCAGTGTCGGGACCAATGAGCAGTTCTTC
TRBD2	.	TRBV20-1	TRBJ2-3	CSSQLAGIGTDTQYF	TGCAGTAGCCAACTAGCGGGGATTGGAACAGATACGCAGTATTTT
.	.	TRBV6-1	TRBJ1-3	CASSPRDIRRSSGNTIYF	TGTGCCAGCAGTCCCAGGGACATTAGACGCAGCTCTGGAAACACCATATATTTT
.	.	TRBV19	TRBJ1-1	CASSIETTATTEAFF	TGTGCCAGTAGTATAGAAACGACTGCCACCACTGAAGCTTTCTTT
.	.	TRBV14	TRBJ1-1	CASSQEVRTEAFF	TGTGCCAGCAGCCAAGAGGTCCGGACTGAAGCTTTCTTT
TRBD1	.	TRBV18	TRBJ2-1	CASSPAAGGYNEQFF	TGTGCCAGCTCACCGGCGGCAGGGGGCTACAATGAGCAGTTCTTC
TRBD2	.	TRBV7-9	TRBJ2-7	CASSLVGLAAYEQYF	TGTGCCAGCAGCTTAGTTGGCCTAGCGGCATACGAGCAGTACTTC
TRBD2	few	TRBV5-1	TRBJ2-2	CASSFQREITGELFF	TGCGCCAGCAGCTTCCAGCGGGAGATCACCGGGGAGCTGTTTTTT
TRBD1	few	TRBV7-9	TRBJ2-2	CASSPTPDRANTGELFF	TGTGCCAGCAGCCCCACACCTGACAGGGCGAACACCGGGGAGCTGTTTTTT
.	few	TRBV20-1	TRBJ2-3	CSALGVGQYF	TGCAGTGCCCTGGGGGTCGGGCAGTATTTT
TRBD2	few	TRBV20-1	TRBJ2-6	CSAGRLAGSGANVLTF	TGCAGTGCTGGGCGACTAGCGGGATCTGGGGCCAACGTCCTGACTTTC
.	few	TRBV19	TRBJ2-7	CASSATGGSPYEQYF	TGTGCCAGTAGTGCCACGGGCGGGTCTCCCTACGAGCAGTACTTC
.	.	TRBV12-3/TRBV12-4	TRBJ1-1	CASTEDGNTEAFF	TGTGCCAGCACCGAGGACGGAAACACTGAAGCTTTCTTT
.	once	TRBV20-1	TRBJ2-1	CSAANTGFEQFF	TGCAGTGCTGCAAATACAGGGTTTGAGCAGTTCTTC
TRBD2	.	TRBV4-2	TRBJ2-1	CASSQEGRGITLNEQFF	TGTGCCAGCAGCCAAGAGGGGCGGGGGATTACCTTAAATGAGCAGTTCTTC
.	few	TRBV7-6	TRBJ2-5	CASSLRGGNLGTQYF	TGTGCCAGCAGCTTACGAGGCGGGAACCTTGGGACCCAGTACTTC
TRBD2	.	TRBV29-1	TRBJ2-7	CSVGDQSSGLKYEQYF	TGCAGCGTCGGAGACCAATCTAGCGGGCTGAAGTACGAGCAGTACTTC
TRBD1	.	TRBV5-1	TRBJ2-5	CASSDTGTDQETQYF	TGCGCCAGCAGCGATACCGGGACAGACCAAGAGACCCAGTACTTC
.	few	TRBV7-9	TRBJ2-4	CASSRPDGIAKNIQYF	TGTGCCAGCAGCCGGCCGGACGGGATAGCCAAAAACATTCAGTACTTC